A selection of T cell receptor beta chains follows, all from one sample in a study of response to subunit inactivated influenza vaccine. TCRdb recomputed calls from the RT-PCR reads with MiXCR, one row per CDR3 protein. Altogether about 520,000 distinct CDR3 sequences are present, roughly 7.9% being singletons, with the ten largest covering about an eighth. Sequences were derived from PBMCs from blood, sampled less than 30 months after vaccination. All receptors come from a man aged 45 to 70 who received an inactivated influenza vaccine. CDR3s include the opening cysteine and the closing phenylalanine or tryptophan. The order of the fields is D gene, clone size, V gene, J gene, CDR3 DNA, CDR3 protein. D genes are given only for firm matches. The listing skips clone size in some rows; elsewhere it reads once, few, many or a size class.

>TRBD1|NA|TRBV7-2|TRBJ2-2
TGTGCCAGCAGCAAGGACAGGGCGGACACCGGGGAGCTGTTTTTT
CASSKDRADTGELFF
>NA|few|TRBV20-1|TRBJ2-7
TGCAGTGCTACCGTTGGCTACGAGCAGTACTTC
CSATVGYEQYF
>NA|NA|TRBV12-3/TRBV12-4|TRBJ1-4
TGTGCCAGCAGTTTCGATGAAAAACTGTTTTTT
CASSFDEKLFF
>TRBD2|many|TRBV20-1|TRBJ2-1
TGCAGTGCGACAAGACTAGCGGGATACAATGAGCAGTTCTTC
CSATRLAGYNEQFF
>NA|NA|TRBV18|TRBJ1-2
TGTGCCAGCTCACCATCGTCCAGAGGGGGAGGCTACACCTTC
CASSPSSRGGGYTF
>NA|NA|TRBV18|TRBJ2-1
TGTGCCAGCTCACCGTCGGAGAATGTTGAGCAGTTCTTC
CASSPSENVEQFF
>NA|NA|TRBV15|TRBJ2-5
TGTGCCACCGAGGGAGGAACTAGTAGGCAAGAGACCCAGTACTTC
CATEGGTSRQETQYF
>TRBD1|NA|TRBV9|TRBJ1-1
TGTGCCAGCAGCGGGTACAGGGGCCTGAACACTGAAGCTTTCTTT
CASSGYRGLNTEAFF
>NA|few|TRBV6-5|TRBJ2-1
TGTGCCAGCAGTTACTCGGGCGGGCACCACTTAAGCTCCTACAATGAGCAGTTCTTC
CASSYSGGHHLSSYNEQFF
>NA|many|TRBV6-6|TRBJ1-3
TGTGCCAGCAGCCCCCCCTCTGGAAACACCATATATTTT
CASSPPSGNTIYF
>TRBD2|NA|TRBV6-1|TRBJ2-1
TGTGCCAGCAGTGAATTTAGCGGGAACTCCTACAATGAGCAGTTCTTC
CASSEFSGNSYNEQFF
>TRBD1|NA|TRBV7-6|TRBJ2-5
TGTGCCAGCAGCTTGACCGGACAGGGGTACGAGACCCAGTACTTC
CASSLTGQGYETQYF
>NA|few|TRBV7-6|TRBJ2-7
TGTGCCAGCACCTCCGGGGGAGCGGGTGGCTACGAGCAGTACTTC
CASTSGGAGGYEQYF
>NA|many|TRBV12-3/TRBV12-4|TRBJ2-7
TGTGCCAGCAGTGGCCCAGCGGCAAGCTACGAGCAGTACTTC
CASSGPAASYEQYF
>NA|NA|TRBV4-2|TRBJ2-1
TGTGCCAGCAGCCAAGTTTCACTAGATAACAATGAGCAGTTCTTC
CASSQVSLDNNEQFF
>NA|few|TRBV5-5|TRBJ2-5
TGTGCCAGCAGCTTGTTTCTAGCGCGAGAGACCCAGTACTTC
CASSLFLARETQYF
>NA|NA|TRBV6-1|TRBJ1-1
TGTGCCAGCAGAAACCGGGACAAAGCTTTCTTT
CASRNRDKAFF
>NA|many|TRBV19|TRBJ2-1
TGTGCCAGTAGGGCGGGCCTCTACAATGAGCAGTTCTTC
CASRAGLYNEQFF
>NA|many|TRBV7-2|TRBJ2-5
TGTGCCAGCAGCATACAGGGTTCCCAAGAGACCCAGTACTTC
CASSIQGSQETQYF
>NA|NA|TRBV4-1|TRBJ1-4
TGCGCCAGCTCTTCCCCAGGAGCAACTAATGAAAAACTGTTTTTT
CASSSPGATNEKLFF
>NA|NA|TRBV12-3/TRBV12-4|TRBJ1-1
TGTGCCAGCACCTCGCGCACAACAGCCGGAGAAGCTTTCTTT
CASTSRTTAGEAFF
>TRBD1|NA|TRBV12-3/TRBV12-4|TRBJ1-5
TGTGCCAGCAGTTTAGGGACAGGGGGTTCAGGGAGCAATCAGCCCCAGCATTTT
CASSLGTGGSGSNQPQHF
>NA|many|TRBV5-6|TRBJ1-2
TGTGCCAGCAGCTTGGGATCGGCTATCTATGGCTACACCTTC
CASSLGSAIYGYTF
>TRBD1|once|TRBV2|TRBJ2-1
TGTGCCAGCATTATGGGACAGGGTGCCTACAATGAGCAGTTCTTC
CASIMGQGAYNEQFF
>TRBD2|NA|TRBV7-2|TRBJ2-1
TGTGCCAGCAGCTTCGGACTAGCGGGAGACGAGCAGTTCTTC
CASSFGLAGDEQFF
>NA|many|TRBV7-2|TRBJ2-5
TGTGCCAGCAGCTTCGGGGGAAAAGAGACCCAGTACTTC
CASSFGGKETQYF
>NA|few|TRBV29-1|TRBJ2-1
TGCAGCGTTGGGGAACCTTCTCCAGGAGAGCAGTTCTTC
CSVGEPSPGEQFF
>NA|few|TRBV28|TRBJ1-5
TGTGCCAGCAGACCCCTCAATCAGCCCCAGCATTTT
CASRPLNQPQHF
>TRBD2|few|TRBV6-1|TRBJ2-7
TGTGCCAGCAGCCATGGGCTAGCGGGGGCCTACGAGCAGTACTTC
CASSHGLAGAYEQYF
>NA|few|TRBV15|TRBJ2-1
TGTGCCACCAGCAGAGAAAAGCGGGTCTCCTACAATGAGCAGTTCTTC
CATSREKRVSYNEQFF
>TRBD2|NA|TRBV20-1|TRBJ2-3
TGCAGTGCCCTAGGACTAGCGGGGGGATCTAGCACAGATACGCAGTATTTT
CSALGLAGGSSTDTQYF
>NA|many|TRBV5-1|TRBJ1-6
TGCGCCAGCAGTTCGGACAGACCTAATTCACCCCTCCACTTT
CASSSDRPNSPLHF
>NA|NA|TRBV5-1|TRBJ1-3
TGCGCCAGCAGCTTCGACGACTCTGGAAACACCATATATTTT
CASSFDDSGNTIYF
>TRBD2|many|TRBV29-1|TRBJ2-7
TGCAGCGTTGAAGTATGGACTAGCGTCTACGAGCAGTACTTC
CSVEVWTSVYEQYF
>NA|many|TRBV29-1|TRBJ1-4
TGCAGCGTTTTAGGGCCGGACGGTGAAAAACTGTTTTTT
CSVLGPDGEKLFF
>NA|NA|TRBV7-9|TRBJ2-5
TGTGCCAGCAGCTTAGTACGTGTCTGGGAGACCCAGTACTTC
CASSLVRVWETQYF
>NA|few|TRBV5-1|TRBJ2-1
TGCGCCAGCAGCTTGGAGGTCGGAAGCTCCTACAATGAGCAGTTCTTC
CASSLEVGSSYNEQFF
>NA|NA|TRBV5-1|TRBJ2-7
TGCGCCAGCAGCTTGGCCGAAATTACCTCCCACGAGCAGTACTTC
CASSLAEITSHEQYF
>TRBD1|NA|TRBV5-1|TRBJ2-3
TGCGCCAGCAGCTTGGTACAGGGGGACACAGATACGCAGTATTTT
CASSLVQGDTDTQYF
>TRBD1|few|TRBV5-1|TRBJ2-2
TGCGCCAGCAGGGCCGGGACAGGGTCCACCGGGGAGCTGTTTTTT
CASRAGTGSTGELFF
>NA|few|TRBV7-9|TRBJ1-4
TGTGCCAGCAGCCCGTTGGGTTCTGAAAAACTGTTTTTT
CASSPLGSEKLFF
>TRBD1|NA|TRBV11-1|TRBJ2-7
TGTGCCAGCAGCTTAAGATTTGGGACAGCCTACGAGCAGTACTTC
CASSLRFGTAYEQYF
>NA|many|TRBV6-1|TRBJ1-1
TGTGCCAGCAGTGAAATTATAGTGTCGGAATTGAACACTGAAGCTTTCTTT
CASSEIIVSELNTEAFF